This T cell receptor beta chain stems from a study of T cells after yellow fever vaccination. General study points: A large majority of primary-vaccination clones showed up again after the booster (roughly 96% CD4, 75% to 90% CD8).

Trimming shortened V by 0 bases and J by 7 bases, and 13 bases separated the two germline ends. CDR3 length equals 15 residues. Germline V gene sequence: CDR1 LGHDT, CDR2 YNNKEL (reference sequence). This clonotype was picked up many times. The antigen is undetermined. A single record per CDR3 protein comes from TCRdb applying MiXCR to the 5' RACE reads. Here the sample spans some 70,000 distinct CDR3 sequences, over 6.5% being singletons. The sequence was collected from a man in his late teens or twenties who received the YFV17D yellow fever vaccine. The V and J genes are TRBV3-1 and TRBJ1-5, with D possibly matching TRBD1 (5 bases). The sample here was CD8+ T cells sorted from PBMCs, taken about 49 days after the first yellow fever vaccination. The CDR3 bases are TGTGCCAGCAGCCAAGACCCCGGGGGAAACCAGCCCCAGCATTTT. Encoded protein: CASSQDPGGNQPQHF.